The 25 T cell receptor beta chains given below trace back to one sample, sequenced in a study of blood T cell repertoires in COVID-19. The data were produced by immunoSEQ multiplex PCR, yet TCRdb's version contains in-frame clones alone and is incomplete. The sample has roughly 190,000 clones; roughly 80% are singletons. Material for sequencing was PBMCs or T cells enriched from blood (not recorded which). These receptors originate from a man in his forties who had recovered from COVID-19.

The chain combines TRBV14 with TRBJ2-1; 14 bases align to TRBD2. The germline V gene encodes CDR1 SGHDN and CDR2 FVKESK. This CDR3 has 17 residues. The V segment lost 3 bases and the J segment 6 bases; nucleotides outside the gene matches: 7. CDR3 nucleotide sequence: TGTGCCAGCAGCCATTTCCTGGGACTAGCGGGAGCCAATGAGCAGTTCTTC. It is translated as CASSHFLGLAGANEQFF.

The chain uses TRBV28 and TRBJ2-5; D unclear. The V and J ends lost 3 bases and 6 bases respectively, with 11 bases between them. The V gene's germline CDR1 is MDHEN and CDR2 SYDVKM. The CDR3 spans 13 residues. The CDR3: CASSLPGPKTQYF. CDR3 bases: TGTGCCAGCAGTTTGCCGGGTCCGAAGACCCAGTACTTC.

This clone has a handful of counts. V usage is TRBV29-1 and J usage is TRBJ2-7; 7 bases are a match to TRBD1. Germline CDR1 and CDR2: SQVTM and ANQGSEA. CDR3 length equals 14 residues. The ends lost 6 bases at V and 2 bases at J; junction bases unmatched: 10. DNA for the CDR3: TGCAGCGTGGTCCGGGACAGAGCTCCCTACGAGCAGTACTTC. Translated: CSVVRDRAPYEQYF.

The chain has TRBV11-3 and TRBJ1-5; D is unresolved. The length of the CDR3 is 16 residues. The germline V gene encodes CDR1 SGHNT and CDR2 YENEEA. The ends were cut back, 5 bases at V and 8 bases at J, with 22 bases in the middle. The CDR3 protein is CASSLITGIKVKPQHF. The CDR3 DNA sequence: TGTGCCAGCAGCCTTATAACGGGGATAAAGGTAAAGCCCCAGCATTTT.

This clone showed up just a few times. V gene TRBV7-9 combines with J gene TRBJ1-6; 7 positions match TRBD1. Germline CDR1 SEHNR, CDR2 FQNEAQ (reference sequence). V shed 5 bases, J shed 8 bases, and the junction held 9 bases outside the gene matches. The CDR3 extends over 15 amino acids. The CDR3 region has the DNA TGTGCCAGCAGCACCCGCCAGGGGGGCGATTCACCCCTCCACTTT. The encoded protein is CASSTRQGGDSPLHF.

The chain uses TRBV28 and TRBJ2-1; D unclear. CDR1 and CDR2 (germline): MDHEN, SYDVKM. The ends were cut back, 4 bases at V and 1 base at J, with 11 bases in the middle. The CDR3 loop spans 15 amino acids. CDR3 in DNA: TGTGCCAGCAGTTCCCCCTCGGAGTCCTACAATGAGCAGTTCTTC. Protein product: CASSSPSESYNEQFF.

The chain's CDR3 is CASSAVGSGRFGGELFF. The CDR3 DNA reads as TGTGCCAGCAGCGCTGTTGGTAGCGGGAGGTTTGGCGGGGAGCTGTTTTTT. This chain joins TRBV3-1 (or the pseudogene TRBV3-2) and TRBJ2-2, with 10 bases lining up with TRBD2. This CDR3 has 17 amino acids. The germline V gene has CDR1 LGHDT and CDR2 YNNKEL (reference sequence). With 5 bases clipped from V and 7 bases from J, the junction kept 13 bases outside the gene matches.

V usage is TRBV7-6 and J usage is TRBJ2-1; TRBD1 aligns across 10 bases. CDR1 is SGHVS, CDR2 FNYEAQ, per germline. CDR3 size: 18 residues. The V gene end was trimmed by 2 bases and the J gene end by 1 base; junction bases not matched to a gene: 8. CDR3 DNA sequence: TGTGCCAGCAGCTTATTGACAGGGGGCGTCGGGTCCTACAATGAGCAGTTCTTC. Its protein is CASSLLTGGVGSYNEQFF.

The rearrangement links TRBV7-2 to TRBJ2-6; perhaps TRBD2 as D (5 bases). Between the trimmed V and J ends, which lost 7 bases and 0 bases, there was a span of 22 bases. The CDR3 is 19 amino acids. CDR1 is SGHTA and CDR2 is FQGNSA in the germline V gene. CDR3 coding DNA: TGTGCCAGCACCCCCGTCCCCGGACTCTTCTCCTCTGGGGCCAACGTCCTGACTTTC. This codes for CASTPVPGLFSSGANVLTF.

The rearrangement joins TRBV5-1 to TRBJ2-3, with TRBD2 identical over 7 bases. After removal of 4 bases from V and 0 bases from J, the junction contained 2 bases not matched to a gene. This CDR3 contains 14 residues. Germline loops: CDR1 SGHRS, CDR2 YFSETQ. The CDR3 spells CASSLAASTDTQYF. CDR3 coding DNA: TGCGCCAGCAGCCTAGCGGCTAGCACAGATACGCAGTATTTT.

CDR3 in DNA: TGTGCCAGCACGGACAATGTTGGGGGGGATACATATTCACCCCTCCACTTT. This encodes CASTDNVGGDTYSPLHF. The V gene is TRBV28, the J gene TRBJ1-6, with D possibly being TRBD1 (5 bases). Trimming removed 7 bases from V and 8 bases from J, with 24 bases in between. In germline, CDR1 is MDHEN, CDR2 SYDVKM. There are 17 residues in the CDR3.

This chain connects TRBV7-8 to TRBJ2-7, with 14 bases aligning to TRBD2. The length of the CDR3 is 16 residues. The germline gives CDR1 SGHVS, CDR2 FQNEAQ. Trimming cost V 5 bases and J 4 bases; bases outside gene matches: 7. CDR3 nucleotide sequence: TGTGCCAGCAGCATCCCGGGACTAGCGGGAGTGTACGAGCAGTACTTC. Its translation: CASSIPGLAGVYEQYF.

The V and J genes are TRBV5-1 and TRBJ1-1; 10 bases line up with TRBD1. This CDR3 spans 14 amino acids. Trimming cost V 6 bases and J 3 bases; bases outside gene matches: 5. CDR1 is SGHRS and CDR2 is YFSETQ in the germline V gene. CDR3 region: CASTRTGGDTEAFF. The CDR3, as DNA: TGCGCCAGCACCCGGACAGGGGGTGACACTGAAGCTTTCTTT.

The CDR3 reads CASSFRVETEAFF. CDR3 nucleotides: TGTGCCAGCAGCTTCAGGGTGGAAACTGAAGCTTTCTTT. The rearrangement joins TRBV5-4 to TRBJ1-1; maybe TRBD1 (5 bases). The CDR3 is 13 residues long. V shed 2 bases and J shed 5 bases, with 10 bases lying between them. The germline V gene encodes CDR1 SGHNT and CDR2 YYREEE (reference sequence).

The CDR3 region is CASSIFSGNTIYF. The CDR3 DNA follows: TGTGCCAGCAGTATATTCTCTGGAAACACCATATATTTT. This chain joins TRBV9 and TRBJ1-3; D is unclear. Trimming shortened V by 5 bases and J by 0 bases, and 6 bases separated the two germline ends. CDR3 length: 13 residues. Germline V gene sequence: CDR1 SGDLS, CDR2 YYNGEE.

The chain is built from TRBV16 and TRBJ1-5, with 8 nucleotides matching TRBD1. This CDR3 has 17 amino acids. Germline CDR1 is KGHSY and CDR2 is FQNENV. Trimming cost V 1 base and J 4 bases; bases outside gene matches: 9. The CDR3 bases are TGTGCCAGCAGCCAATTCGCCGGACAGGGCGGGAATCAGCCCCAGCATTTT. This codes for CASSQFAGQGGNQPQHF.

CDR3 sequence: CSVREGSYNSPLHF. In DNA form, the CDR3 reads TGCAGCGTTCGGGAGGGCTCCTATAATTCACCCCTCCACTTT. This chain joins TRBV29-1 and TRBJ1-6, with D uncertain. The CDR3 covers 14 residues. Germline V gene data show CDR1 as SQVTM and CDR2 as ANQGSEA. Trimming took off 5 bases at V and 0 bases at J, with 8 bases between the two ends.

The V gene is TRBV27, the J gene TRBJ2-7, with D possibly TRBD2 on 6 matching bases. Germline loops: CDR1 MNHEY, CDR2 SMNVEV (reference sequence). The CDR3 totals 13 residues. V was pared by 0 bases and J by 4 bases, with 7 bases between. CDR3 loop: CASSLSRGYEQYV. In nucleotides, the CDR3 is TGTGCCAGCAGTTTATCGCGGGGATACGAGCAGTACGTC.

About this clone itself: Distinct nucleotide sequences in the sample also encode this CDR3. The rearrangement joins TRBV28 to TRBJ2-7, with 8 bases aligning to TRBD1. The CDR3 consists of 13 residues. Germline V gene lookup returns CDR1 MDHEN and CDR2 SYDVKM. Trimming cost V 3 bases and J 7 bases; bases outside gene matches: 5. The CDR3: CASSLQGAYEQYF. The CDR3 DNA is TGTGCCAGCAGTTTGCAGGGGGCTTATGAGCAGTACTTC. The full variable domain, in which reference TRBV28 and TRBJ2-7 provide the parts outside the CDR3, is DVKVTQSSRYLVKRTGEKVFLECVQDMDHENMFWYRQDPGLGLRLIYFSYDVKMKEKGDIPEGYSVSREKKERFSLILESASTNQTSMYLCASSLQGAYEQYFGPGTRLTVT.

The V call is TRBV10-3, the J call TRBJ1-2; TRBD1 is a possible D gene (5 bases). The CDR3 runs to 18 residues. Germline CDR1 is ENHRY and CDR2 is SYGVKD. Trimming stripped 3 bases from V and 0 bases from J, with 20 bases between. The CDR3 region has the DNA TGTGCCATCAGTGAAAATGGTCGGGGGACGAAAGCTAACTATGGCTACACCTTC. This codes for CAISENGRGTKANYGYTF.

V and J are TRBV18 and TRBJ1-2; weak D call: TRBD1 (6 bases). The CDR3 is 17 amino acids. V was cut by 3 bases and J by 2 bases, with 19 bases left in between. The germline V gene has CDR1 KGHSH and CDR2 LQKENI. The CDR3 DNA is TGTGCCAGCTCACCCAGAGGGGTACAGGGAGCAAACTATGGCTACACCTTC. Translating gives CASSPRGVQGANYGYTF.

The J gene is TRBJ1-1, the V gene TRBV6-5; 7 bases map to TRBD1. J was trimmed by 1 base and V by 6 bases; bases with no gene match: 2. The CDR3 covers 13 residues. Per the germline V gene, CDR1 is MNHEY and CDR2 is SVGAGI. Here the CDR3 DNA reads TGTGCCAGCAGGGACAGGCCGAACACTGAAGCTTTCTTT. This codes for CASRDRPNTEAFF.

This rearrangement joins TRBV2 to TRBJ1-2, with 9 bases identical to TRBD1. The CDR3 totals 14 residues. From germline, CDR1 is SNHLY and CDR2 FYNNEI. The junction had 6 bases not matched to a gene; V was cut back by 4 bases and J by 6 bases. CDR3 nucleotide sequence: TGTGCCAGCAGTGCCTCGGGACAGGGAGATGGCTACACCTTC. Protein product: CASSASGQGDGYTF.

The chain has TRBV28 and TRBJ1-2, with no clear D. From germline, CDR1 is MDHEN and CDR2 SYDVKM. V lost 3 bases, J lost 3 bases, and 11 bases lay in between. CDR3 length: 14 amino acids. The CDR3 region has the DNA TGTGCCAGCAGTTTCAGAGGGCGCGACTATGGCTACACCTTC. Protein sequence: CASSFRGRDYGYTF.

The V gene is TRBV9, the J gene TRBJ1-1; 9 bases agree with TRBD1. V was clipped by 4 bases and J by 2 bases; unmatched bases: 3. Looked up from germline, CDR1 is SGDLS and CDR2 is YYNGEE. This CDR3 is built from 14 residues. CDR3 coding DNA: TGTGCCAGCAGCAGACAGGGGGACAACACTGAAGCTTTCTTT. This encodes CASSRQGDNTEAFF.